Listed below are T cell receptor beta chains from one sample, sequenced in a study of shared clonotypes between healthy human individuals. Clones were read by immunoSEQ multiplex PCR, and TCRdb kept only the in-frame ones, dropping some. The repertoire holds some 800,000 clones, with more than 85% as singletons. What was sequenced was naive CD8+ T cells sorted from blood. The receptors were sampled from a man in his thirties or forties in good health. Each CDR3 is given with its conserved first and last residue. The D gene is left open where the match is weak. Clone size is not always given. Where it is, it says once, few, many or a class for expanded clones.

>TRBV2|.|TRBJ1-2|.
TGTGCCAGCAGTGAACCCGGGAATAAATTCTATGGCTACACCTTC
CASSEPGNKFYGYTF
>TRBV5-1|.|TRBJ2-3|TRBD1
TGCGCCAGCAGCTCCGGGACAGGGTTTAGCACAGATACGCAGTATTTT
CASSSGTGFSTDTQYF
>TRBV25-1|few|TRBJ1-3|.
TGTGCCAGCAGTGACCATGGAAACACCATATATTTT
CASSDHGNTIYF
>TRBV4-3|.|TRBJ2-7|TRBD2
TGCGCCAGCAGCCAAGAGGGACTAGGGGGGTACGAGCAGTACTTC
CASSQEGLGGYEQYF
>TRBV7-6|.|TRBJ2-7|.
TGTGCCAGCAGCCCGTCAGGCTACGAGCAGTACTTC
CASSPSGYEQYF
>TRBV9|.|TRBJ2-1|TRBD2
TGTGCCTCCGAGGGACGGCGACTAGCGGGAGAAGGGAATGAGCAGTTCTTC
CASEGRRLAGEGNEQFF
>TRBV19|.|TRBJ2-1|.
TGTGCCAGTAGTATGCAAGGGAGACTAGGCGGCAATGAGCAGTTCTTC
CASSMQGRLGGNEQFF
>TRBV30|.|TRBJ2-4|TRBD2
TGTGCCTGGGTGACTAGCGGGCCCTCCCACATTCAGTACTTC
CAWVTSGPSHIQYF
>TRBV27|.|TRBJ2-5|.
TGTGCCAGCAGTCCCGCGGGACAGCTAGAGACCCAGTACTTC
CASSPAGQLETQYF
>TRBV27|.|TRBJ2-5|TRBD1
TGTGCCAGCAGAAACCAGGGGGCATTGAGGGAGACCCAGTACTTC
CASRNQGALRETQYF
>TRBV2|.|TRBJ2-7|TRBD1
TGTGCCAGCATTTCTGGGCAGGGGGTCGGCGAGCAGTACTTC
CASISGQGVGEQYF
>TRBV15|.|TRBJ1-1|.
TGTGCCACCAGCAGAGGGACGGATACTATGAACACTGAAGCTTTCTTT
CATSRGTDTMNTEAFF
>TRBV7-9|.|TRBJ1-4|TRBD1
TGTGCCAGCAGTTTCAGGGGGCGAGGAGAAAAACTGTTTTTT
CASSFRGRGEKLFF
>TRBV4-1|.|TRBJ1-4|.
TGCGCCAGCAGCCAAATCGCAAAGCGGGCTAATGAAAAACTGTTTTTT
CASSQIAKRANEKLFF
>TRBV7-9|.|TRBJ1-4|.
TGTGCCAGCAGCTGCAGGCTCGTCGGTGAAAAACTGTTTTTT
CASSCRLVGEKLFF